The 16 T cell receptor beta chains below all came from one sample that was sequenced in a study of human T cells and chemical hapten exposure. TCRdb passed the RACE reads through MiXCR, listing each CDR3 protein once. The sample consists of 250,000 or so distinct CDR3 sequences, about 7.7% of them appearing once. Regarding time point: pre-sensitization, week 0. Treatment defined: therapeutic diphenylcyclopropenone sensitization with weekly scalp DPC. Here the sequenced sample was whole blood, taken in connection with sensitization to the hapten diphenylcyclopropenone (DPC). The receptor source for this set is a man between 18 and 29 years old with alopecia areata. Some clones in this sample may be carry-over from other donors' samples.

V gene TRBV7-6 combines with J gene TRBJ2-1, with D maybe TRBD1 (5 bases). Germline V gene data show CDR1 as SGHVS and CDR2 as FNYEAQ. V lost 1 base to trimming and J lost 7 bases, with 14 bases between them. This CDR3 comprises 15 residues. For the CDR3, the DNA is TGTGCCAGCAGCTTAGTGATGGGGCCCTGGAATGAGCAGTTCTTC. Residues: CASSLVMGPWNEQFF.

The V call is TRBV21-1, the J call TRBJ2-5; the listed D gene, TRBD1, was not tested against the DNA. TRBV21-1 is recorded as a pseudogene. This CDR3 contains 12 residues. The CDR3 nucleotides are TGTGCCAGCAGCAAACGGGGACAGGGATCGTCCTTC. This codes for CASSKRGQGSSF.

The DNA for the CDR3 is TGTGCCATCAGTGACGTAGCTAGCACAGATACGCAGTATTTT. Its translation: CAISDVASTDTQYF. This chain connects TRBV10-3 to TRBJ2-3; D remains unclear. Germline-derived CDR1 and CDR2 are ENHRY and SYGVKD. Trimming cost V 3 bases and J 0 bases, with 7 bases left between them. This CDR3 is built from 14 residues.

The sample holds a few counts of this clonotype. V gene TRBV5-5 combines with J gene TRBJ2-2, with D perhaps TRBD2 (5 bases). Trimming removed 1 base at V and 4 bases at J, with 11 bases between. This CDR3 comprises 15 residues. In germline, CDR1 is SGHKS, CDR2 YYEKEE (reference sequence). CDR3: CASSLRSGFTGELFF. The CDR3, as DNA: TGTGCCAGCAGCTTGAGGTCGGGGTTCACCGGGGAGCTGTTTTTT.

This clonotype was seen ten or more times. This chain uses TRBV29-1 with TRBJ1-1; perhaps TRBD1 as D (6 bases). V lost 2 bases and J lost 7, with 11 bases in between. This CDR3 is 12 amino acids long. CDR1 is SQVTM, CDR2 ANQGSEA, per germline. The CDR3, as DNA: TGCAGCGTTGAAAGGGGGGCTAGTGAAGCTTTCTTT. This codes for CSVERGASEAFF.

The chain employs TRBV10-3 and TRBJ2-7; the match to TRBD1 covers 7 bases. This CDR3 contains 14 residues. V shed 7 bases, J shed 2 bases, and the junction held 8 bases outside the gene matches. The germline V gene has CDR1 ENHRY and CDR2 SYGVKD. Here the CDR3 DNA reads TGTGCCATCACAGACAGGGATGGGGCCTACGAGCAGTACTTC. Protein product: CAITDRDGAYEQYF.

The V and J genes are TRBV7-8 and TRBJ2-1; 8 nucleotides agree with TRBD2. The V and J ends lost 5 bases and 15 bases, in that order; junction bases with no gene match: 6. Germline CDR1 SGHVS, CDR2 FQNEAQ. The CDR3 consists of 11 residues. Here the CDR3 DNA reads TGTGCCAGCAGCCCATCTAGCGGGCCGTTCTTC. Translating it yields CASSPSSGPFF.

The genes are TRBV7-3 and TRBJ2-3; TRBD2 matches at 9 bases. V gave up 2 bases and J gave up 2 bases; unmatched junction bases: 5. CDR3 length: 16 residues. Germline-derived CDR1 and CDR2 are SGHTA and FQGTGA. CDR3 amino acids: CASSLYGGGATDTQYF. CDR3 sequence (DNA): TGTGCCAGCAGCTTATACGGCGGGGGGGCCACAGATACGCAGTATTTT.

This chain connects TRBV20-1 to TRBJ2-5; maybe TRBD1 (7 bases). V dropped 2 bases and J dropped 5 bases, with 18 bases sitting between them. The CDR3 runs to 15 residues. The V gene's germline CDR1 is DFQATT and CDR2 SNEGSKA (reference sequence). Here the CDR3 reads CSARKGGGIHETQYF. CDR3 bases: TGCAGTGCTAGAAAAGGGGGCGGGATACATGAGACCCAGTACTTC.

This clonotype came up a few times. This CDR3 reads CASSGDRGEAQHF. CDR3 coding DNA: TGTGCCAGCAGTGGGGACAGGGGTGAGGCCCAGCATTTT. The chain couples TRBV5-4 to TRBJ1-5; TRBD1 aligns across 10 bases. The V segment lost 5 bases and the J segment 11 bases; nucleotides outside the gene matches: 7. The CDR3 is 13 residues long. Germline loops: CDR1 SGHNT, CDR2 YYREEE (reference sequence).

The chain has TRBV5-5 and TRBJ2-2; D unresolved. The CDR3 is made up of 11 amino acids. Germline V gene data show CDR1 as SGHKS and CDR2 as YYEKEE (reference sequence). Trimming stripped 3 bases from V and 6 bases from J, with 3 bases between. CDR3 sequence (DNA): TGTGCCAGCAGCTCCCCCGGGGAGCTGTTTTTT. It encodes CASSSPGELFF. Full variable domain (remainder filled in from reference TRBV5-5 and TRBJ2-2): DAGVTQSPTHLIKTRGQQVTLRCSPISGHKSVSWYQQVLGQGPQFIFQYYEKEERGRGNFPDRFSARQFPNYSSELNVNALLLGDSALYLCASSSPGELFFGEGSRLTVL.

In its sample, this clonotype was seen a few times. The chain links TRBV6-6 to TRBJ1-2; no clear D. The germline V gene encodes CDR1 MNHNY and CDR2 SVGAGI (reference sequence). V was clipped by 5 bases and J by 14 bases, with 15 bases between them. CDR3 length equals 11 residues. This chain's CDR3 is CASSNAELFTF. CDR3 in DNA: TGTGCCAGCAGTAACGCAGAATTGTTTACCTTC.

The CDR3: CASSPRADRAGELFF. CDR3 in DNA: TGTGCCAGCAGTCCCCGGGCCGATAGGGCCGGGGAGCTGTTTTTT. The chain is built from TRBV12-3 or TRBV12-4 and TRBJ2-2; D uncertain. Trimming removed 5 bases from V and 6 bases from J, with 16 bases in between. The CDR3 has 15 residues.

Regarding this clonotype: A read error is likely, as this CDR3 ends without the conserved phenylalanine or tryptophan. The chain joins TRBV28 to TRBJ1-1, with 7 bases lining up with TRBD1. This CDR3 has 13 amino acids. Germline V lookup: CDR1 MDHEN, CDR2 SYDVKM. Unmatched junction bases numbered 4, after V lost 5 bases and J lost 4 bases. In DNA, the CDR3 is TGTGCCAGCAGTCTCCGGACAGGCACTGAAGCTTTCTTA. It codes for CASSLRTGTEAFL.

This clonotype was counted many times. The chain couples TRBV7-3 to TRBJ2-5, with D unclear. Germline loops: CDR1 SGHTA, CDR2 FQGTGA. V lost 3 bases and J lost 1, with 6 bases in between. The CDR3 sequence is 13 residues long. The CDR3 protein is CASSLSSQETQYF. Here the CDR3 DNA reads TGTGCCAGCAGCTTGTCCAGCCAAGAGACCCAGTACTTC. The full variable domain, rest sourced from reference TRBV7-3 and TRBJ2-5, is GAGVSQTPSNKVTEKGKYVELRCDPISGHTALYWYRQSLGQGPEFLIYFQGTGAADDSGLPNDRFFAVRPEGSVSTLKIQRTERGDSAVYLCASSLSSQETQYFGPGTRLLVL.

This clonotype was picked up many times. The V and J genes are TRBV28 and TRBJ1-5, with D perhaps TRBD1 (6 bases). The CDR3 has 18 amino acids. From germline, CDR1 is MDHEN and CDR2 SYDVKM. With 5 bases removed from V and 0 bases from J, the gap between germline ends came to 20 bases. As DNA, the CDR3 is TGTGCCAGCAGTCATGACAGGATCTTAACTTATAGCAATCAGCCCCAGCATTTT. Translation: CASSHDRILTYSNQPQHF.